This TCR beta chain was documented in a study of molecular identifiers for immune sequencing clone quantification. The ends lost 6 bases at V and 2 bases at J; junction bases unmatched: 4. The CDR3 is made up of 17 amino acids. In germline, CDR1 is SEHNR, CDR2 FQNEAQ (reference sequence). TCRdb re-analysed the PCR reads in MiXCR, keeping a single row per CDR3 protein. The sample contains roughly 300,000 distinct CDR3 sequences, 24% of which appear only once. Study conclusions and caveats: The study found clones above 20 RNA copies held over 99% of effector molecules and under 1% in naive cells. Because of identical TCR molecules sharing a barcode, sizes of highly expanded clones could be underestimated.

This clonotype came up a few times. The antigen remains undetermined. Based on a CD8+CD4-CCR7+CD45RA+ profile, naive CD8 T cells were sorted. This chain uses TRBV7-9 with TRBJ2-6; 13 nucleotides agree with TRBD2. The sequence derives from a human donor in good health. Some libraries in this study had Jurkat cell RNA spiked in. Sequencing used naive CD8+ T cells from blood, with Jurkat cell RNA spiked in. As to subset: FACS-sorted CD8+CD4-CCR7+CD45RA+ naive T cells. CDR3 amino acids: CASSETSGRPGANVLTF. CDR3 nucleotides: TGTGCCAGCAGTGAGACTAGCGGGAGGCCTGGGGCCAACGTCCTGACTTTC.